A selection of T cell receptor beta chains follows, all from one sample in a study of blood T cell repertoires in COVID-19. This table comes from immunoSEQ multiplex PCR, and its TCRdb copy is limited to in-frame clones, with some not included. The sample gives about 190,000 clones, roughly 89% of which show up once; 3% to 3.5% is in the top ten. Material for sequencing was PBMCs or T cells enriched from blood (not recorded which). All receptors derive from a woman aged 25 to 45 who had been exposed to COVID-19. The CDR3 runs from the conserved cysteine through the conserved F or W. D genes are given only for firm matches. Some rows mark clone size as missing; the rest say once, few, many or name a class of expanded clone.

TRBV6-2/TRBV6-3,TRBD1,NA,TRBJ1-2,TGTGCCAGCAGTTACTCTCCCGGGACAGGGGGCGCGTTTGGCTACACCTTC,CASSYSPGTGGAFGYTF
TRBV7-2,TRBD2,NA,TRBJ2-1,TGTGCCAGCAGCTTAGGCGGGGGGGCCTTTAATGAGCAGTTCTTC,CASSLGGGAFNEQFF
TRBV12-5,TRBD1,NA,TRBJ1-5,TGTGCTAGTGCCGACCAGGGGGCCGTGGGCAATCAGCCCCAGCATTTT,CASADQGAVGNQPQHF
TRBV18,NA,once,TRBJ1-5,TGTGCCAGCTCACCGGGCGACGATCAGCCCCAGCATTTT,CASSPGDDQPQHF
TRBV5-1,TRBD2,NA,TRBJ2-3,TGCGCCAGCAGCTTGTCCTTCGGGGGGGCGACAGATACGCAGTATTTT,CASSLSFGGATDTQYF
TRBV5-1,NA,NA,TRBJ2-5,TGCGCCAGCTCTGTCCCCGACGATTCGGGGACCCAGTACTTC,CASSVPDDSGTQYF
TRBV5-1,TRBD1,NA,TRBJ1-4,TGCGCCAGCAGCCAGGGACAGGGGCGAGAAAAACTGTTTTTT,CASSQGQGREKLFF
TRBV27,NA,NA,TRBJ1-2,TGTGCCAGCAGTCCTGACGGACTTCCCTATGGCTACACCTTC,CASSPDGLPYGYTF
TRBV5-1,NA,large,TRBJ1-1,TGCGCCAGCAGCTTGTCAGGGATGAACACTGAAGCTTTCTTT,CASSLSGMNTEAFF
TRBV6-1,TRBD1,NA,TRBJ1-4,TGTGCCAGCAGTGAACGGGGACAGCTTAATGAAAAACTGTTTTTT,CASSERGQLNEKLFF
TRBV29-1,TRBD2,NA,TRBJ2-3,TGCAGCGGCCTAGCGGGGGTCACAGATACGCAGTATTTT,CSGLAGVTDTQYF
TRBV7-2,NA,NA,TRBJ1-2,TGTGCCAGCAGCCTGGACACAGCTAACTATGGCTACACCTTC,CASSLDTANYGYTF
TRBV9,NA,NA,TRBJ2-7,TGTGCCAGCAGCCTCAGGAACAACTACGAGCAGTACTTC,CASSLRNNYEQYF
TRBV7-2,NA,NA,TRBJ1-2,TGTGCCAGCAGCTACTGGACGGACACTAACTATGGCTACACCTTC,CASSYWTDTNYGYTF
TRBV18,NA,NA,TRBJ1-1,TGTGCCAGCTCACCAATTGGAGGTGTAGACACTGAAGCTTTCTTT,CASSPIGGVDTEAFF
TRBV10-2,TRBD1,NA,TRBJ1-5,TGCGCCAGCAGGGAGGGGACAGCTAGCAATCAGCCCCAGCATTTT,CASREGTASNQPQHF
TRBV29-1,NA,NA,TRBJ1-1,TGCAGCGTGGTCAAGGGGATGAACACTGAAGCTTTCTTT,CSVVKGMNTEAFF
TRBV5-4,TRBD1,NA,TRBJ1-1,TGTGCCAGCAGCTTACTTGGGACAGCCATGAACACTGAAGCTTTCTTT,CASSLLGTAMNTEAFF
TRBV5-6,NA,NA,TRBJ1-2,TGTGCCAGCAGCTTGCACAGGTTCTATGGCTACACCTTC,CASSLHRFYGYTF
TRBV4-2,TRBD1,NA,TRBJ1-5,TGTGCCAGCAGCCAAGAGGACAGGGACGATCGGGGTCAGCCCCAGCATTTT,CASSQEDRDDRGQPQHF
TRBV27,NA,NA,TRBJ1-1,TGTGCCAGCAGCTCCGGTTCTCCGAACACTGAAGCTTTCTTT,CASSSGSPNTEAFF
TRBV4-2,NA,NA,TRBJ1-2,TGTGCCAGCAGCCAAGATGATCCCGGGGTTTCTGACGGCTACACCTTC,CASSQDDPGVSDGYTF
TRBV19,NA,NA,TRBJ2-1,TGTGCCAGTAGTATAGTCGCGGACGTCGGGGGATGGCAGTTCTTC,CASSIVADVGGWQFF
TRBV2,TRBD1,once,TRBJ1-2,TGTGCCAGCAGTGAATTGGCAGGGGGAGACTATGGCTACACCTTC,CASSELAGGDYGYTF
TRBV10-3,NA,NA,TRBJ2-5,TGTGCCACCCCCATAAACGAGCGGTCCCAAGAGACCCAGTACTTC,CATPINERSQETQYF
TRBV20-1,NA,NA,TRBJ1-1,TGCAGTGCTAGTCCCGGGGCTGAAGCTTTCTTT,CSASPGAEAFF
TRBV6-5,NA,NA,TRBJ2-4,TGTGCCAGCAGTTACAGGGGGGGTGAGAACATTCAGTACTTC,CASSYRGGENIQYF
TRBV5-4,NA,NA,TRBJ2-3,TGTGCCAGCAGCTTGCAGGGGCCAGATACGCAGTATTTT,CASSLQGPDTQYF
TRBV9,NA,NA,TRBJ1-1,TGTGCCAGCAGCGCTTACGAGGAGAACACTGAAGCTTTCTTT,CASSAYEENTEAFF
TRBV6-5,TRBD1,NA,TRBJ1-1,TGTGCCAGCAGGATGGGACAGGGATTCACTGAAGCTTTCTTT,CASRMGQGFTEAFF
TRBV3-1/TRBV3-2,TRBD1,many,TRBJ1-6,TGTGCCAGCAGCCAAGATTGGGGGACAGGGAACTCACCCCTCCACTTT,CASSQDWGTGNSPLHF
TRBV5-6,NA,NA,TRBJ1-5,TGTGCCAGCAGCCTCAGGGGAGCTAATCAGCCCCAGCATTTT,CASSLRGANQPQHF
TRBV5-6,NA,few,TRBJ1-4,TGTGCCAGCAGCTTGACAGGCCAAGGGGAAAAACTGTTTTTT,CASSLTGQGEKLFF
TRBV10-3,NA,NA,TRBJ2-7,TGTGCCTCCAACAGGGCAAGCTCCTACGAGCAGTACTTC,CASNRASSYEQYF
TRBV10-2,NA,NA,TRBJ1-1,TGCGCCAGCACCTATTCCACTGAAGCTTTCTTT,CASTYSTEAFF
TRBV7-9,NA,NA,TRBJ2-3,TGTGCCAGCTATTCTGGTAGGACAAGGGATACGCAGTATTTT,CASYSGRTRDTQYF
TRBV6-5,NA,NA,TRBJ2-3,TGTGCCAGCAGTCCGAGGGGGGGTAGTTCAGATACGCAGTATTTT,CASSPRGGSSDTQYF
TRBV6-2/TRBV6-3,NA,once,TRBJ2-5,TGTGCCAGCAGTTACGGCCGAAAAGAGACCCAGTACTTC,CASSYGRKETQYF
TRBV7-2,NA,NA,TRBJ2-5,TGTGCCAGCAGCTTGGGGAGGAGAATGGAGACCCAGTACTTC,CASSLGRRMETQYF
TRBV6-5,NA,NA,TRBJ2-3,TGTGCCAGCGGGGGGGCAGGAGATACGCAGTATTTT,CASGGAGDTQYF
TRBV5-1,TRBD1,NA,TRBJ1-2,TGCGCCAGCAGTCCCGACAGGGGGGTCAACTATGGCTACACCTTC,CASSPDRGVNYGYTF
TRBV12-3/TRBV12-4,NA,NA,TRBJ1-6,TGTGCCAGCATTCAGGGTTGGAATTCACCCCTCCACTTT,CASIQGWNSPLHF
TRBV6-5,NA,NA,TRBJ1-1,TGTGCCAGCAGTTCCCCAGGGTACACTGAAGCTTTCTTT,CASSSPGYTEAFF
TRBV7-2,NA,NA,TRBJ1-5,TGTGCCAGCAGCTTATGGGGGGGAGGCAATCAGCCCCAGCATTTT,CASSLWGGGNQPQHF
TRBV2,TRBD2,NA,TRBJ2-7,TGTGCCAGCCTGGTATCCCCCCTAGCGGGGGGCGGGTACGAGCAGTACTTC,CASLVSPLAGGGYEQYF
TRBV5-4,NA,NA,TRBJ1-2,TGTGCCAGCAGCTCATCAGGGTGGCATGGCTACACCTTC,CASSSSGWHGYTF